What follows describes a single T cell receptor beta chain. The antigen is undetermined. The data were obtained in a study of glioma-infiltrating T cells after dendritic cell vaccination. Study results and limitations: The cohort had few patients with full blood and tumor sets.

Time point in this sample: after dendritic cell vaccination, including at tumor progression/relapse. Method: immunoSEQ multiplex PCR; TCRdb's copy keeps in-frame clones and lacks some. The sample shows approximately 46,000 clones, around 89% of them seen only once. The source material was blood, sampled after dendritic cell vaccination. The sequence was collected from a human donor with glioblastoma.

The CDR3 DNA sequence: TGTGCCAGCAGTTTAGGGCTTCCCTACAATGAGCAGTTCTTC. Protein: CASSLGLPYNEQFF. The rearrangement links TRBV28 to TRBJ2-1; D not resolved. The CDR3 is 14 residues long. Germline V gene data show CDR1 as MDHEN and CDR2 as SYDVKM. V was pared by 2 bases and J by 2 bases, with 7 bases between.